This entry features one T cell receptor beta chain sequence. Losses at the gene ends were 6 bases for V and 6 bases for J; bases not matched to a gene: 9. There are 15 residues in the CDR3. Germline assignment: CDR1 MNHNS and CDR2 SASEGT. This entry is derived from a study of technical replicates of blood from several donors. Only in-frame clones appear in the TCRdb table, and some are missing; sequencing was by immunoSEQ multiplex PCR. The table has tens of thousands of clones, roughly 93% seen once. This TCR came from a human donor in good health. Sequencing used T cells isolated from PBMCs. The genes are TRBV6-1 and TRBJ2-1, with 9 bases lining up with TRBD2. CDR3 DNA sequence: TGTGCCAGCAGGATAGCGGGAGTGGTGGGCAATGAGCAGTTCTTC. It is translated as CASRIAGVVGNEQFF.